These 13 T cell receptor beta chains share one sample of origin, sequenced in a study of blood T cell repertoires in COVID-19. Assay used: immunoSEQ multiplex PCR; TCRdb lists only in-frame clones, some missing. The profile shows about 220,000 clones, over 75% of them singletons. The sample taken for sequencing was PBMCs or T cells enriched from blood (not recorded which). The origin of the receptors is a woman aged 55-70 years who had recovered from COVID-19.

The CDR3 is CASSYLTEAPLSTKNIQYF. The CDR3 DNA reads as TGTGCCAGCAGTTATCTGACAGAGGCCCCTCTAAGTACCAAAAACATTCAGTACTTC. The chain carries TRBV27 and TRBJ2-4, with TRBD1 as a possible D gene (5 bases). Trimming shortened V by 4 bases and J by 2 bases, and 24 bases separated the two germline ends. The CDR3 is 19 amino acids. CDR1 and CDR2 (germline): MNHEY, SMNVEV (reference sequence).

The rearrangement links TRBV11-2 to TRBJ2-1; D may be TRBD1 (5 bases). Looked up from germline, CDR1 is SGHAT and CDR2 is FQNNGV. V was clipped by 7 bases and J by 0 bases, with 25 bases between them. There are 19 residues in the CDR3. The DNA of the CDR3 is TGTGCCAGCACCCCTATGGACATCGAAGCTTTCCTCTCCTACAATGAGCAGTTCTTC. Protein product: CASTPMDIEAFLSYNEQFF. The complete variable domain, with remaining parts taken from reference TRBV11-2 and TRBJ2-1, reads EAGVAQSPRYKIIEKRQSVAFWCNPISGHATLYWYQQILGQGPKLLIQFQNNGVVDDSQLPKDRFSAERLKGVDSTLKIQPAKLEDSAVYLCASTPMDIEAFLSYNEQFFGPGTRLTVL.

This chain links TRBV5-1 with TRBJ1-6; no definite D call. Germline-derived CDR1 and CDR2 are SGHRS and YFSETQ. The CDR3 length is 16 residues. V lost 0 bases to trimming and J lost 7 bases, with 14 bases between them. The CDR3 DNA follows: TGCGCCAGCAGCTTGGGGCCCCCGGGATCAAATTCACCCCTCCACTTT. It yields the protein CASSLGPPGSNSPLHF.

The chain carries TRBV19 and TRBJ2-3; TRBD2 matches at 10 bases. The CDR3 loop spans 17 amino acids. Germline-derived CDR1 and CDR2 are LNHDA and SQIVND (reference sequence). V lost 5 bases, J lost 6 bases, and 14 bases stayed unmatched. In nucleotides, the CDR3 is TGTGCCAGTAGTCCCCGACTGAGCGGGGGGGCAGGTGATACGCAGTATTTT. Translating it yields CASSPRLSGGAGDTQYF.

Only one count was recorded for this clone. J is TRBJ2-7 and V is TRBV27; a weak D match, TRBD1 (6 bases). The CDR3 contains 15 residues. Germline lookup yields CDR1 MNHEY and CDR2 SMNVEV (reference sequence). V lost 2 bases and J lost 6, with 17 bases in between. The CDR3 protein is CASSLTPQGPGEQYF. The CDR3 coding sequence is TGTGCCAGCAGTTTAACCCCCCAGGGGCCCGGCGAGCAGTACTTC.

The CDR3 region has the DNA TGTGCCAGCAGACCGATACCCTACAGGGGGCAGGGGAGGGAGCTGTTTTTT. It is translated as CASRPIPYRGQGRELFF. This chain connects TRBV27 to TRBJ2-2; TRBD1 matches at 9 bases. J lost 9 bases, V lost 6 bases, and 17 bases had no gene match. The CDR3 has 17 amino acids. CDR1 and CDR2 (germline): MNHEY, SMNVEV (reference sequence).

This chain links TRBV2 with TRBJ2-1; 8 nucleotides agree with TRBD1. This CDR3 has 16 residues. The V segment lost 5 bases and the J segment 6 bases; nucleotides outside the gene matches: 12. CDR1 and CDR2 (germline): SNHLY, FYNNEI. CDR3 amino acids: CASSKDPTGVVNEQFF. CDR3 nucleotides: TGTGCCAGCAGTAAGGACCCGACAGGGGTAGTCAATGAGCAGTTCTTC.

V gene TRBV20-1 combines with J gene TRBJ2-5; 8 bases fit TRBD2. CDR3 length equals 15 residues. CDR1 is DFQATT, CDR2 SNEGSKA, per germline (reference sequence). The V and J ends lost 3 bases and 2 bases, in that order; junction bases with no gene match: 8. The CDR3 sequence is CSASVAGGNQETQYF. DNA for the CDR3: TGCAGTGCTAGTGTGGCGGGGGGAAATCAAGAGACCCAGTACTTC.

CDR3 nucleotide sequence: TGTGCCAGCAGCAAAAGGAGTAATCAAGAGACCCAGTACTTC. Amino acid sequence: CASSKRSNQETQYF. This chain joins TRBV7-6 and TRBJ2-5; D gene uncertain. V was shortened by 5 bases and J by 2 bases, with 12 bases between the two germline ends. The CDR3 sequence is 14 residues long. The germline V gene encodes CDR1 SGHVS and CDR2 FNYEAQ. Combining the CDR3 with reference TRBV7-6 and TRBJ2-5 gives the whole variable domain GAGVSQSPRYKVTKRGQDVALRCDPISGHVSLYWYRQALGQGPEFLTYFNYEAQQDKSGLPNDRFSAERPEGSISTLTIQRTEQRDSAMYRCASSKRSNQETQYFGPGTRLLVL.

This sequence joins TRBV19 and TRBJ2-1; 11 bases map to TRBD2. Germline loops: CDR1 LNHDA, CDR2 SQIVND (reference sequence). The V and J ends lost 10 bases and 8 bases, in that order; junction bases with no gene match: 10. This CDR3 contains 14 residues. The CDR3 DNA sequence: TGTGCCACCCAACAGACTAGCGGGATCTATGAGCAGTTCTTC. As protein: CATQQTSGIYEQFF.

This chain joins TRBV10-1 and TRBJ2-2; a possible D gene is TRBD2 (6 bases). The CDR3 has 14 amino acids. Trimming stripped 3 bases from V and 7 bases from J, with 12 bases between. CDR1 is WNHNN and CDR2 is SYGVQD in the germline V gene (reference sequence). For the CDR3, the DNA is TGCGCCAGCAGTGAAGTGTGGAGGGGCGGGGAGCTGTTTTTT. Residues: CASSEVWRGGELFF.

This chain joins TRBV5-1 and TRBJ1-2; 8 nucleotides line up with TRBD1. Trimming at V came to 4 bases and at J to 4 bases, leaving 9 bases not matched to a gene. The germline CDR1 and CDR2 sequences are SGHRS and YFSETQ. The CDR3 consists of 15 residues. CDR3 residues: CASSDGQGSSYGYTF. CDR3 sequence (DNA): TGCGCCAGCAGCGACGGACAGGGAAGTAGCTATGGCTACACCTTC.

The rearrangement uses TRBV4-2 and TRBJ2-7; the match to TRBD2 covers 11 bases. The CDR3 extends over 15 amino acids. Germline lookup yields CDR1 LGHNA and CDR2 YNFKEQ. The junction had 6 bases not matched to a gene; V was cut back by 4 bases and J by 4 bases. CDR3 protein: CASSPGTSGAYEQYF. CDR3 bases: TGTGCCAGCAGCCCGGGGACTAGCGGAGCTTACGAGCAGTACTTC.